The 8 T cell receptor beta chains listed next were all sequenced from one sample in a study of blood T cell repertoires in COVID-19. TCRdb's copy holds only in-frame clones and misses some; the assay was immunoSEQ multiplex PCR. The sample lists about 170,000 clones, about 80% occurring once. Material for sequencing was peripheral blood. Source of these receptors: a man in his 70s with active or convalescent COVID-19.

The chain joins TRBV5-1 to TRBJ1-1; the match to TRBD1 covers 7 bases. CDR3 length equals 14 residues. The germline V gene encodes CDR1 SGHRS and CDR2 YFSETQ. Trimming took 3 bases from V and 1 from J; bases not matched to a gene: 3. CDR3 region: CASSWDSKNTEAFF. Written as DNA, the CDR3 is TGCGCCAGCAGCTGGGACAGTAAGAACACTGAAGCTTTCTTT.

This clone was seen only once. V usage is TRBV28 and J usage is TRBJ1-3; D is unclear. CDR3 length: 16 residues. The germline V gene has CDR1 MDHEN and CDR2 SYDVKM. V dropped 2 bases and J dropped 0 bases, with 11 bases sitting between them. The chain's CDR3 is CASSLQRRLSGNTIYF. The CDR3 DNA follows: TGTGCCAGCAGTTTACAGAGGCGGCTCTCTGGAAACACCATATATTTT.

The rearrangement links TRBV21-1 to TRBJ1-3. TRBV21-1 is a listed pseudogene. The CDR3 runs 17 residues. The CDR3 sequence: CASSSAGGTSSGNTIYF. The CDR3 bases are TGTGCCAGCAGCAGTGCGGGGGGCACCAGCTCTGGAAACACCATATATTTT.

This clone turned up a few times. The V gene is TRBV7-9, the J gene TRBJ1-2, with 7 bases that match TRBD1. The CDR3 loop spans 13 amino acids. The J segment lost 8 bases and the V segment lost 5 bases, leaving 8 bases of the junction unmatched. Germline V gene sequence: CDR1 SEHNR, CDR2 FQNEAQ (reference sequence). The DNA of the CDR3 is TGTGCCAGCAGCCCCCGACAGGGAAGCGGCTACACCTTC. It is translated as CASSPRQGSGYTF.

The chain employs TRBV9 and TRBJ2-1; 7 positions match TRBD1. The germline CDR1 and CDR2 sequences are SGDLS and YYNGEE. The CDR3 extends over 14 amino acids. V shed 4 bases and J 8 bases; nucleotides not matched to a gene: 9. The CDR3 nucleotides are TGTGCCAGCAGCCCCCCAGGGGGATTCGATGAGCAGTTCTTC. Its translation is CASSPPGGFDEQFF.

This chain connects TRBV12-3 or TRBV12-4 to TRBJ1-5; 8 nucleotides match TRBD1. The CDR3 runs to 13 residues. J was trimmed by 6 bases and V by 3 bases; bases with no gene match: 1. This chain's CDR3 is CASSLDRVQPQHF. The DNA for the CDR3 is TGTGCCAGCAGTTTGGACAGGGTTCAGCCCCAGCATTTT.

The genes are TRBV2 and TRBJ1-6; weak D call: TRBD1 (6 bases). Trimming removed 10 bases from V and 10 bases from J, with 17 bases in between. The V gene's germline CDR1 is SNHLY and CDR2 FYNNEI. The CDR3 sequence is 13 residues long. The CDR3: CAIEGDGGSPLHF. DNA of the CDR3: TGTGCCATCGAGGGGGACGGTGGGTCACCCCTCCACTTT.

The V call is TRBV11-3, the J call TRBJ2-3; no definite D call. This CDR3 region has 14 residues. V lost 4 bases to trimming and J lost 6 bases, with 14 bases between them. Germline-derived CDR1 and CDR2 are SGHNT and YENEEA. For the CDR3, the DNA is TGTGCCAGCAGCTCTGGCAGCACGAGGGATACGCAGTATTTT. Translating gives CASSSGSTRDTQYF.